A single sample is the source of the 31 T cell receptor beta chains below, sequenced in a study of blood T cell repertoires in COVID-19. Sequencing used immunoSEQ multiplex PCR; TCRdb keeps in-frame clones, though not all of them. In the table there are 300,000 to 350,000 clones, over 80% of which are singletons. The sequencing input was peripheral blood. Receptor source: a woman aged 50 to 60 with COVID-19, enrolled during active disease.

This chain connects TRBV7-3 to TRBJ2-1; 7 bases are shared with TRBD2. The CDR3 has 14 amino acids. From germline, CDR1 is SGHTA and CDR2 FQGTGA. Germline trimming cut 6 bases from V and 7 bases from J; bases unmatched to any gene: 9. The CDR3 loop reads CASSPGGSANEQFF. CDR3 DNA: TGTGCCAGCAGTCCGGGCGGGAGTGCGAATGAGCAGTTCTTC.

CDR3 region: CASSSGHPKQETQYF. The DNA for the CDR3 is TGTGCCAGCAGCTCGGGACACCCAAAACAAGAGACCCAGTACTTC. V and J are TRBV2 and TRBJ2-5; tentatively, D is TRBD1 (6 bases). The V and J ends lost 6 bases and 2 bases respectively, with 16 bases between them. Germline CDR1 and CDR2: SNHLY and FYNNEI. The CDR3 has 15 amino acids.

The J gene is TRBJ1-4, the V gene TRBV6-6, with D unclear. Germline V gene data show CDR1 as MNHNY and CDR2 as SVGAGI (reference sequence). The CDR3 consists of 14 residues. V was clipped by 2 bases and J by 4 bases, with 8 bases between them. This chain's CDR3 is CASSYAGNNEKLFF. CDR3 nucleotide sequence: TGTGCCAGCAGTTACGCGGGGAATAATGAAAAACTGTTTTTT.

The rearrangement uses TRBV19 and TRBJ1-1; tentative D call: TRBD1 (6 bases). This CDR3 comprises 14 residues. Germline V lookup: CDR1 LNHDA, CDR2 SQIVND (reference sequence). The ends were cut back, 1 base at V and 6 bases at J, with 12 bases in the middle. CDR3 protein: CASSIGRGAAEAFF. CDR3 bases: TGTGCCAGTAGTATAGGCAGGGGCGCAGCTGAAGCTTTCTTT.

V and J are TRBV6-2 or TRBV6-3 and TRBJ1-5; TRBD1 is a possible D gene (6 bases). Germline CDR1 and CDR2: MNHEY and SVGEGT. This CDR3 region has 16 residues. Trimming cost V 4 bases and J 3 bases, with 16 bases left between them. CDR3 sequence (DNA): TGTGCCAGCAGTTGGCTGACCGGGACACCCAATCAGCCCCAGCATTTT. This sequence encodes CASSWLTGTPNQPQHF.

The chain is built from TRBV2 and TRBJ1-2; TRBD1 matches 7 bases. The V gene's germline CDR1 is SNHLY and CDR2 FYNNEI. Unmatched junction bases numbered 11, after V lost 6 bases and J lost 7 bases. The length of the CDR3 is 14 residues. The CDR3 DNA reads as TGTGCCAGCAGAGGACAGGTGCTCATTATTGGCTACACCTTC. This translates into CASRGQVLIIGYTF.

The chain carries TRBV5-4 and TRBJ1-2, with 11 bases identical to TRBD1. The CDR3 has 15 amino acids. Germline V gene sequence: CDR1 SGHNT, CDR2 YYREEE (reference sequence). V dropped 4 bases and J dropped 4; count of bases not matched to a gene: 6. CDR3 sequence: CASSLGQGVVYGYTF. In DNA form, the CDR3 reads TGTGCCAGCAGCCTGGGACAGGGGGTTGTCTATGGCTACACCTTC. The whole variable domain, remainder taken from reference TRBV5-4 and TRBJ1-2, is ETGVTQSPTHLIKTRGQQVTLRCSSQSGHNTVSWYQQALGQGPQFIFQYYREEENGRGNFPPRFSGLQFPNYSSELNVNALELDDSALYLCASSLGQGVVYGYTFGSGTRLTVV.

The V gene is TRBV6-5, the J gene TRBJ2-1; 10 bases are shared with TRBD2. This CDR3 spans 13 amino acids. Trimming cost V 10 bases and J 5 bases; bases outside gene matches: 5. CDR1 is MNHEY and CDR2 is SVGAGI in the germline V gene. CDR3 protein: CATSGRAHNEQFF. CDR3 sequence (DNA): TGTGCCACCAGCGGGAGGGCCCACAATGAGCAGTTCTTC.

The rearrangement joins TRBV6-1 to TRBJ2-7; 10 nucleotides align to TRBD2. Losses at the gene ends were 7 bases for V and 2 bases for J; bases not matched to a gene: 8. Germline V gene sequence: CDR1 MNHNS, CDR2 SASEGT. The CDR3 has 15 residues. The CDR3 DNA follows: TGTGCCAGCACCGGTAGCGGGAGGTCACCCTACGAGCAGTACTTC. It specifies CASTGSGRSPYEQYF.

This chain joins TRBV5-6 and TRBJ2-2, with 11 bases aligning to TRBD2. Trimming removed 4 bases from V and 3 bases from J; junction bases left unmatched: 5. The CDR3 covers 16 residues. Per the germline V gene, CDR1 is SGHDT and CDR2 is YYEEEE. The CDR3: CASSPSGRRDTGELFF. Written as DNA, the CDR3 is TGTGCCAGCAGCCCTAGCGGGAGGAGGGACACCGGGGAGCTGTTTTTT. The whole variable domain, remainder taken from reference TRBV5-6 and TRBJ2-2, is DAGVTQSPTHLIKTRGQQVTLRCSPKSGHDTVSWYQQALGQGPQFIFQYYEEEERQRGNFPDRFSGHQFPNYSSELNVNALLLGDSALYLCASSPSGRRDTGELFFGEGSRLTVL.

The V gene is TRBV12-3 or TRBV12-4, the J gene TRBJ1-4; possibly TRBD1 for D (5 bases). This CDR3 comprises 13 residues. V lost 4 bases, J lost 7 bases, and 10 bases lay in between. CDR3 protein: CASSSGWGEKLFF. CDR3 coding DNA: TGTGCCAGCAGTTCAGGGTGGGGTGAAAAACTGTTTTTT.

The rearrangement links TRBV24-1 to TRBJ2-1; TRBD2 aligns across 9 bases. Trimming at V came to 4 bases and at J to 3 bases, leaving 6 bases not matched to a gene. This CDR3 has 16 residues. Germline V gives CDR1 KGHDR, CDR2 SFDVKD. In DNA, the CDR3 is TGTGCCACCAGTGACATGATAGCGGGAGACTACAATGAGCAGTTCTTC. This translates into CATSDMIAGDYNEQFF.

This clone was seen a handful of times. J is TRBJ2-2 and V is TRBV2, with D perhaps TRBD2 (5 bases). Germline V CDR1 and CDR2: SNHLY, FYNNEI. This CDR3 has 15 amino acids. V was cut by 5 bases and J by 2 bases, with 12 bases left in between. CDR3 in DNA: TGTGCCAGCAGTCTCGACCGGGGAAACACCGGGGAGCTGTTTTTT. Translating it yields CASSLDRGNTGELFF.

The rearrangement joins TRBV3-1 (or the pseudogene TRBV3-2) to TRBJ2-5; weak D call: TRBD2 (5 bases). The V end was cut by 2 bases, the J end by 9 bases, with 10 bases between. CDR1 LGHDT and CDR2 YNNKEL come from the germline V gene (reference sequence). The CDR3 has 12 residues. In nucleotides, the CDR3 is TGTGCCAGCAGCCAAAGTCTGCGGGCCCAGTACTTC. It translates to CASSQSLRAQYF.

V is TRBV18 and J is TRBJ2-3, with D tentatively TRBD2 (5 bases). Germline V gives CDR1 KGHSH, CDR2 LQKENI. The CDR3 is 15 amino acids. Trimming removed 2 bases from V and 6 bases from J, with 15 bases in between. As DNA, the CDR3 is TGTGCCAGCTCACCATCCTCCGGGGTGCGGGATACGCAGTATTTT. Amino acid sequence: CASSPSSGVRDTQYF. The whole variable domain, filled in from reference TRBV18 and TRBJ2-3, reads NAGVMQNPRHLVRRRGQEARLRCSPMKGHSHVYWYRQLPEEGLKFMVYLQKENIIDESGMPKERFSAEFPKEGPSILRIQQVVRGDSAAYFCASSPSSGVRDTQYFGPGTRLTVL.

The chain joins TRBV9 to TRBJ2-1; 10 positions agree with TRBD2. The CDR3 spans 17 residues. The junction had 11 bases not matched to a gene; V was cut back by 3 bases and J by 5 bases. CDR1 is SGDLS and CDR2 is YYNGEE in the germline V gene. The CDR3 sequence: CASSDPPGTSANNEQFF. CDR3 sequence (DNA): TGTGCCAGCAGCGACCCGCCCGGGACTAGCGCGAACAATGAGCAGTTCTTC.

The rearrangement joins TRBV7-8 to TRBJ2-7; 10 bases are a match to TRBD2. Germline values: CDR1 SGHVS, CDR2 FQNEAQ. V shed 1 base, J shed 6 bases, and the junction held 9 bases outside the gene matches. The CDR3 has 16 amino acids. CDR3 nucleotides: TGTGCCAGCAGCTTAGTAGGGCTAGCGGGAGCAAGCGAGCAGTACTTC. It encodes CASSLVGLAGASEQYF. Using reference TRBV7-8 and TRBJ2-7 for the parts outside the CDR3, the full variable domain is GAGVSQSPRYKVAKRGQDVALRCDPISGHVSLFWYQQALGQGPEFLTYFQNEAQLDKSGLPSDRFFAERPEGSVSTLKIQRTQQEDSAVYLCASSLVGLAGASEQYFGPGTRLTVT.

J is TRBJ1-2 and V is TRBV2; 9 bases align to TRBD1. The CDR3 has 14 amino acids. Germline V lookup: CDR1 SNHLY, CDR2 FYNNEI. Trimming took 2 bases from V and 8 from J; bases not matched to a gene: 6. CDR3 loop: CASSERGTGQGYTF. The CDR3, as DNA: TGTGCCAGCAGTGAAAGGGGGACAGGGCAAGGCTACACCTTC. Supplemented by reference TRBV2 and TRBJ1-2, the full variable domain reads EPEVTQTPSHQVTQMGQEVILRCVPISNHLYFYWYRQILGQKVEFLVSFYNNEISEKSEIFDDQFSVERPDGSNFTLKIRSTKLEDSAMYFCASSERGTGQGYTFGSGTRLTVV.

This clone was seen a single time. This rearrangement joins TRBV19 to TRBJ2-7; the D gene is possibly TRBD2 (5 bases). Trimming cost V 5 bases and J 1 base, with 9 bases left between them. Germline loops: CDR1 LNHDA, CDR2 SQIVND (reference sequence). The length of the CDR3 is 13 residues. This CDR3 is CASSRSESYEQYF. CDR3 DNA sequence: TGTGCCAGTAGTCGTAGCGAATCCTACGAGCAGTACTTC.

For the CDR3, the DNA is TGTGCCAGCAGCGGGACAGGGCGTCAAGAGACCCAGTACTTC. It yields the protein CASSGTGRQETQYF. This chain links TRBV5-4 with TRBJ2-5, with TRBD1 matching 9 bases. J gave up 2 bases and V 4 bases, and 3 bases lay outside the gene matches. The CDR3 totals 14 residues. Germline lookup yields CDR1 SGHNT and CDR2 YYREEE (reference sequence).

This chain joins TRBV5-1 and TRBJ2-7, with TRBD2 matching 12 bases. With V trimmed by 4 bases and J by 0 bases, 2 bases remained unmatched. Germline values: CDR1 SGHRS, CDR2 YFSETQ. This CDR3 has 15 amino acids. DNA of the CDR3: TGCGCCAGCAGCCTAGCGGGAGGGGTCTCCTACGAGCAGTACTTC. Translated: CASSLAGGVSYEQYF.

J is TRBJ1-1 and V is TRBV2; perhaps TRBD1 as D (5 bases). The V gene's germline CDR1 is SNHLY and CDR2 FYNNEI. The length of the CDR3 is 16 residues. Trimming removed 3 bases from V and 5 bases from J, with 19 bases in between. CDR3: CASSEDKRRVGTEAFF. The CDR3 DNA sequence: TGTGCCAGCAGTGAGGACAAACGCCGGGTGGGTACTGAAGCTTTCTTT.

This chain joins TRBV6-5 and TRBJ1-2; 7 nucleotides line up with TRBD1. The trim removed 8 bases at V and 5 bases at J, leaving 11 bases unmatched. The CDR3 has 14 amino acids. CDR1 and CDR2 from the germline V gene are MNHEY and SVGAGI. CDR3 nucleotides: TGTGCCAGCTCCAGGGGGGACTTGGAATATGGCTACACCTTC. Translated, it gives CASSRGDLEYGYTF.

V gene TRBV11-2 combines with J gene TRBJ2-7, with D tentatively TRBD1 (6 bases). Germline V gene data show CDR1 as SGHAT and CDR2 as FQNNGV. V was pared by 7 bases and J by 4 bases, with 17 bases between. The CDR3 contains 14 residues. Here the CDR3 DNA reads TGTGCCAGCACCACCGGACAGACGATATACGAGCAGTACTTC. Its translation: CASTTGQTIYEQYF.

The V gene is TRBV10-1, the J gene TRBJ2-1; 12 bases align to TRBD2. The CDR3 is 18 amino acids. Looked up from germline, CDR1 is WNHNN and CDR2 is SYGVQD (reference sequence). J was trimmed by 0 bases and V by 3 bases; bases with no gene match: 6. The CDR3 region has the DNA TGCGCCAGCAGTGAAACTAGCGGGAGGTCACGCTCCTACAATGAGCAGTTCTTC. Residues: CASSETSGRSRSYNEQFF.

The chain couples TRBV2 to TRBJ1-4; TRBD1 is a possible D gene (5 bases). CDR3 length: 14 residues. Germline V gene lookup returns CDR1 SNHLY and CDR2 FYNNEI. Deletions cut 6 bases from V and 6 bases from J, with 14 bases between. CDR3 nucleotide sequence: TGTGCCAGCAGGCGGGAGACAGTGGATGAAAAACTGTTTTTT. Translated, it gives CASRRETVDEKLFF.

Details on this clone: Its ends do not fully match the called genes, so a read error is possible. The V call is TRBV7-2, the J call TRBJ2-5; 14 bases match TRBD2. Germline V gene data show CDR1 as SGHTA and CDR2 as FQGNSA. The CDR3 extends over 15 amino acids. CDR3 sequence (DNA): TGTGCCAGCAGATTAGGAGCCGGGACTAGCGGGAGATGGTACTTC. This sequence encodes CASRLGAGTSGRWYF.

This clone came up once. CDR3 sequence (DNA): TGTGCCACCAGTGATCTCCGCGGGCCCCAGCATTTT. Its translation: CATSDLRGPQHF. The rearrangement links TRBV24-1 to TRBJ1-5; D is uncertain. Trimming left V 3 bases short and J 9 bases short, with 8 bases between. This CDR3 is built from 12 residues. Germline CDR1 and CDR2: KGHDR and SFDVKD.

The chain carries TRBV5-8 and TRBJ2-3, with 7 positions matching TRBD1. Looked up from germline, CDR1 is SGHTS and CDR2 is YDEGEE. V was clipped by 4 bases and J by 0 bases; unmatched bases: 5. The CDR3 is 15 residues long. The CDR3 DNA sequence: TGTGCCAGCAGCCCGGGACAGAAAAGCACAGATACGCAGTATTTT. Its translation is CASSPGQKSTDTQYF.

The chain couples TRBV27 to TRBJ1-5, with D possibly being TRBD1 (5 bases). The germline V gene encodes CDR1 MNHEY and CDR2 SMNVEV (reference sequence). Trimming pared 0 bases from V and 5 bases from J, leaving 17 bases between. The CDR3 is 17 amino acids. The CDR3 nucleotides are TGTGCCAGCAGTTTATCGATGGGGCAGGTTCCGGATCAGCCCCAGCATTTT. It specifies CASSLSMGQVPDQPQHF.

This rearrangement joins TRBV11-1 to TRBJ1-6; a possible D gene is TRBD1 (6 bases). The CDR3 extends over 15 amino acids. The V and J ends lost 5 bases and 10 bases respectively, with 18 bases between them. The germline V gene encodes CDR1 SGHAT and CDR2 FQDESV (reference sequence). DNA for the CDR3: TGTGCCAGCAGCCGGAGACAGGTTGAGAGCTCACCCCTCCACTTT. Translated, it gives CASSRRQVESSPLHF.